Listed below are T cell receptor beta chains from one sample, sequenced in a study of regulatory T cells in long-lasting Graves disease. One entry per CDR3 protein, called by TCRdb with MiXCR from the multiplex PCR reads. The sample has about 380,000 distinct CDR3 sequences, 15% to 17% seen once; the top ten hold approximately 21%. The specimen was peripheral blood mononuclear cells (PBMCs), collected at new diagnosis, from a patient treated with antithyroid drugs. These TCRs come from a female donor with Graves disease. CDR3s include the opening cysteine and the closing phenylalanine or tryptophan. Fields, in order: D gene, clone size, V gene, J gene, CDR3 protein, CDR3 DNA. D genes are given only for firm matches. Clone size is given for some rows only: seen once, a few or many times, or a class if the clone is expanded.

TRBD1	many	TRBV5-1	TRBJ2-1	CASSFFGQGLNEQFF	TGCGCCAGCAGCTTTTTTGGACAGGGGTTAAATGAGCAGTTCTTC
NA	NA	TRBV11-2	TRBJ2-7	CASSLRKSFPYYEQYF	TGTGCCAGCAGCTTACGAAAGTCTTTCCCCTACTACGAGCAGTACTTC
NA	few	TRBV7-3	TRBJ2-1	CASSLSSLKGMRNEQFF	TGTGCCAGCAGCTTAAGCTCGTTGAAAGGGATGAGGAATGAGCAGTTCTTC
TRBD2	NA	TRBV7-9	TRBJ2-5	CASSAGLAVQETQYF	TGTGCCAGCAGCGCCGGACTAGCGGTACAAGAGACCCAGTACTTC
NA	few	TRBV6-2/TRBV6-3	TRBJ2-7	CASSKSTVDEQYF	TGTGCCAGCAGCAAGTCGACAGTTGACGAGCAGTACTTC
NA	NA	TRBV6-1	TRBJ1-2	CASSPDRRGGYTF	TGTGCCAGCAGTCCCGACAGGCGAGGAGGCTACACCTTC
NA	many	TRBV11-2	TRBJ1-1	CASSSSWPGGRTEAFF	TGTGCCAGCAGCTCTAGTTGGCCCGGGGGCAGGACTGAAGCTTTCTTT
NA	many	TRBV6-1	TRBJ2-2	CASRTNSLAGGELFF	TGTGCCAGCAGGACAAACTCACTAGCCGGCGGGGAGCTGTTTTTT
TRBD1	many	TRBV20-1	TRBJ1-2	CSVPGGDGYTF	TGCAGTGTCCCAGGGGGGGATGGCTACACCTTC
TRBD1	NA	TRBV10-3	TRBJ1-1	CASKGQGATEAFF	TGTGCCAGTAAGGGACAGGGGGCTACTGAAGCTTTCTTT
NA	few	TRBV7-9	TRBJ1-2	CASSRSGYGYTF	TGTGCCAGCAGCCGCTCCGGCTATGGCTACACCTTC
TRBD1	many	TRBV2	TRBJ2-7	CASRTGQSYEQYF	TGTGCCAGCAGGACGGGACAGTCCTACGAGCAGTACTTC
NA	NA	TRBV20-1	TRBJ1-1	CSARRVADTEAFF	TGCAGTGCTAGAAGGGTCGCGGACACTGAAGCTTTCTTT
TRBD1	many	TRBV19	TRBJ1-4	CASSQNRGANEKLFF	TGTGCCAGTAGCCAAAACAGGGGAGCTAATGAAAAACTGTTTTTT
NA	many	TRBV6-2/TRBV6-3	TRBJ1-2	CASREGGGGYTF	TGTGCCAGCAGAGAAGGAGGGGGAGGCTACACCTTC
TRBD1	many	TRBV27	TRBJ1-6	CASSPSLRQGKPPNSPLHF	TGTGCCAGCAGTCCCTCCTTGAGACAGGGGAAGCCTCCGAATTCACCCCTCCACTTT
NA	few	TRBV6-5	TRBJ2-5	CASSYSIISETQYF	TGTGCCAGCAGTTACTCTATTATCAGCGAGACCCAGTACTTC
NA	many	TRBV20-1	TRBJ2-7	CSARDRSPTDAYEQYF	TGCAGTGCTAGGGACAGAAGCCCAACTGATGCCTACGAGCAGTACTTC
NA	many	TRBV29-1	TRBJ1-2	CSVEDVSRNYGYTF	TGCAGCGTTGAAGATGTTTCCCGGAACTATGGCTACACCTTC
NA	many	TRBV6-1	TRBJ1-6	CASSPVAGGDNSPLHF	TGTGCCAGCAGTCCTGTCGCGGGGGGTGATAATTCACCCCTCCACTTT
NA	NA	TRBV27	TRBJ2-2	CASQPTNTGELFF	TGTGCCAGTCAACCTACGAACACCGGGGAGCTGTTTTTT
NA	NA	TRBV5-1	TRBJ1-2	CASSLLGGEVGNHGYTF	TGCGCCAGCAGCTTGCTCGGGGGCGAGGTTGGTAACCATGGCTACACCTTC
TRBD1	many	TRBV20-1	TRBJ2-7	CSARPVDRAPVGEQYF	TGCAGTGCTAGGCCGGTGGACAGGGCCCCTGTTGGCGAGCAGTACTTC
NA	many	TRBV28	TRBJ1-5	CASSLYLRGADQPQHF	TGTGCCAGCAGTTTATATCTAAGGGGCGCCGATCAGCCCCAGCATTTT
NA	many	TRBV6-5	TRBJ2-7	CASSYGAGSNYEQYF	TGTGCCAGCAGTTACGGGGCGGGGAGTAACTACGAGCAGTACTTC
NA	many	TRBV2	TRBJ1-5	CASGDPMGNQPQHF	TGTGCCAGCGGCGACCCCATGGGCAATCAGCCCCAGCATTTT
NA	few	TRBV10-3	TRBJ2-4	CAISEVQGNIQYF	TGTGCCATCAGTGAGGTCCAGGGAAACATTCAGTACTTC
TRBD1	many	TRBV7-9	TRBJ2-5	CASSLALASRDSRETQYF	TGTGCCAGCAGCTTAGCCTTAGCTTCCCGGGACAGTCGGGAGACCCAGTACTTC
NA	few	TRBV12-3/TRBV12-4	TRBJ1-1	CASSLDEGYTEAFF	TGTGCCAGCAGCCTCGACGAGGGGTACACTGAAGCTTTCTTT
TRBD1	many	TRBV4-1	TRBJ1-2	CASSQGDRGARGYTF	TGCGCCAGCAGCCAAGGGGACAGGGGGGCGAGGGGCTACACCTTC
TRBD2	many	TRBV30	TRBJ2-1	CASPGTSVEQFF	TGTGCCTCCCCCGGGACTAGCGTTGAGCAGTTCTTC
NA	few	TRBV20-1	TRBJ1-4	CSAEWDIDEKLFF	TGCAGTGCTGAATGGGACATCGATGAAAAACTGTTTTTT
TRBD1	many	TRBV5-1	TRBJ2-7	CASSAPGQTYEQYF	TGCGCCAGCAGCGCCCCGGGACAGACCTACGAGCAGTACTTC
TRBD2	many	TRBV7-9	TRBJ2-3	CASSYLGTSLTSTDTQYF	TGTGCCAGCAGCTATCTCGGGACTAGCCTAACTAGCACAGATACGCAGTATTTT
NA	NA	TRBV5-5	TRBJ2-7	CASSGQSSGWQYF	TGTGCCAGCAGCGGACAGTCCAGCGGTTGGCAGTACTTC
NA	many	TRBV24-1	TRBJ1-1	CATSDSMGRGEAFF	TGTGCCACCAGTGATTCGATGGGACGGGGGGAAGCTTTCTTT
NA	many	TRBV12-3/TRBV12-4	TRBJ1-5	CASSFSTHPNQPQHF	TGTGCCAGCAGTTTTTCCACCCACCCCAACCAGCCCCAGCATTTT
TRBD2	many	TRBV6-1	TRBJ2-1	CASSGRTSGRPGDEQFF	TGTGCCAGCAGTGGCCGGACTAGCGGGAGGCCCGGCGATGAGCAGTTCTTC
TRBD1	many	TRBV24-1	TRBJ2-3	CATSDPEDRPRTDTQYF	TGTGCCACCTCTGACCCTGAGGACAGGCCCCGCACAGATACGCAGTATTTT
NA	many	TRBV5-1	TRBJ1-1	CASSLSGSRYTEAFF	TGCGCCAGCAGCTTGAGTGGGTCGCGGTACACTGAAGCTTTCTTT
TRBD1	many	TRBV10-3	TRBJ1-1	CAISESSPGQVNTEAFF	TGTGCCATCAGTGAGTCCTCACCGGGACAGGTGAACACTGAAGCTTTCTTT
NA	many	TRBV12-3/TRBV12-4	TRBJ2-2	CASPRGATGELFF	TGTGCCAGCCCCCGGGGGGCCACCGGGGAGCTGTTTTTT
NA	NA	TRBV12-3/TRBV12-4	TRBJ2-5	CASTHQRGETQYF	TGTGCCAGCACCCATCAACGGGGGGAGACCCAGTACTTC
TRBD2	NA	TRBV20-1	TRBJ2-1	CSARGGGETNEQFF	TGCAGTGCTAGAGGGGGGGGAGAAACCAATGAGCAGTTCTTC
NA	few	TRBV6-1	TRBJ1-2	CASSENPGHNSGYTF	TGTGCCAGCAGCGAAAATCCGGGACACAATTCCGGCTACACCTTC
NA	many	TRBV6-1	TRBJ2-7	CASIPGVSHSGEQYF	TGTGCCAGCATCCCAGGGGTCAGCCATAGTGGCGAGCAGTACTTC
TRBD1	many	TRBV6-1	TRBJ1-6	CASRRLFGGSGGSNSPLHF	TGTGCCAGCAGACGTTTGTTCGGGGGCTCAGGGGGGTCGAATTCACCCCTCCACTTT
TRBD2	many	TRBV10-3	TRBJ2-2	CAINPGHQTSGRSGELFF	TGTGCCATCAATCCGGGACACCAGACTAGCGGGAGATCCGGGGAGCTGTTTTTT
TRBD1	many	TRBV27	TRBJ2-7	CASSLSLPAFGQVSEQYF	TGTGCCAGCAGTTTATCTCTCCCAGCTTTTGGACAGGTTAGCGAGCAGTACTTC
TRBD2	NA	TRBV20-1	TRBJ2-4	CSASAAGLAKNIQYF	TGCAGTGCTAGTGCAGCGGGGCTAGCCAAAAACATTCAGTACTTC
TRBD2	many	TRBV12-3/TRBV12-4	TRBJ2-3	CASSLAGSEHTQYF	TGTGCCAGCAGCCTAGCGGGGAGCGAGCATACGCAGTATTTT
NA	many	TRBV28	TRBJ2-2	CASSFWYRSTGELFF	TGTGCCAGCAGTTTTTGGTACAGGTCGACCGGGGAGCTGTTTTTT
NA	many	TRBV24-1	TRBJ1-2	CATSVDPNYGYTF	TGTGCCACCAGTGTCGACCCTAACTATGGCTACACCTTC
TRBD1	once	TRBV25-1	TRBJ1-1	CASSLQGAREAFF	TGTGCCAGCAGTCTTCAGGGGGCGAGGGAAGCTTTCTTT
NA	NA	TRBV28	TRBJ1-5	CASRVPSNQPQHF	TGTGCCAGCAGGGTCCCTAGCAATCAGCCCCAGCATTTT
NA	NA	TRBV5-1	TRBJ2-7	CASTSGAYPYEQYF	TGCGCCAGCACCTCCGGGGCCTACCCCTACGAGCAGTACTTC
TRBD2	many	TRBV10-3	TRBJ2-7	CATKKREGYEQYF	TGTGCCACCAAAAAGCGGGAGGGTTACGAGCAGTACTTC
TRBD1	many	TRBV6-9	TRBJ2-7	CASSYQGQASEQYF	TGTGCCAGCAGTTACCAGGGACAGGCGAGCGAGCAGTACTTC